Listed below are T cell receptor beta chains from one sample, sequenced in a study of vaccination and CD4 T cells after COVID-19. No antigens are known for them. Using its own MiXCR run on the PCR reads, TCRdb lists one record per CDR3 protein. The profile shows around 13,000 distinct CDR3 sequences, around three fifths of them singletons. Source material: CD4+ T cells from blood, cultured in vitro. The receptor set was obtained from a human donor who had recovered from COVID-19. Each CDR3 is given with its conserved first and last residue. D genes are given only for firm matches. Size is stated for part of the rows, as once, few or many counts, or as a class when the clone is expanded.

clone_size: NA; j_call: TRBJ1-5; d_call: NA; v_call: TRBV28; cdr3_nt: TGTGCCAGCAGCACGAATCAGCCCCAGCATTTT; cdr3_aa: CASSTNQPQHF
clone_size: NA; j_call: TRBJ2-6; d_call: TRBD1; v_call: TRBV19; cdr3_nt: TGTGCCAGTGCTTCGACAGGGGCGCCAGGTACTGGTGGGGCCAACGTCCTGACTTTC; cdr3_aa: CASASTGAPGTGGANVLTF
clone_size: NA; j_call: TRBJ1-4; d_call: NA; v_call: TRBV20-1; cdr3_nt: TGCAGTGCTAGAGATCGTCGTCTGGGGGGATTGGATGAAAAACTGTTTTTT; cdr3_aa: CSARDRRLGGLDEKLFF
clone_size: NA; j_call: TRBJ1-4; d_call: NA; v_call: TRBV15; cdr3_nt: TGTGCCACCGTCAGGGTCCGGGAAAAACTGTTTTTT; cdr3_aa: CATVRVREKLFF
clone_size: few; j_call: TRBJ2-5; d_call: TRBD1; v_call: TRBV7-2; cdr3_nt: TGTGCCAGCAGCTGGGACAGACAAGAGACCCAGTACTTC; cdr3_aa: CASSWDRQETQYF
clone_size: once; j_call: TRBJ1-2; d_call: NA; v_call: TRBV7-9; cdr3_nt: TGTGCCAGCAGCTTAGCCGAAGGAGCGAACTATGGCTACACCTTC; cdr3_aa: CASSLAEGANYGYTF
clone_size: NA; j_call: TRBJ2-7; d_call: TRBD1; v_call: TRBV6-1; cdr3_nt: TGTGCCAGCAGTGCCCCGGACAGGGGCTACGAGCAGTACTTC; cdr3_aa: CASSAPDRGYEQYF
clone_size: NA; j_call: TRBJ1-5; d_call: NA; v_call: TRBV5-4; cdr3_nt: TGTGCCAGCAGCGCGGGAGTCACAGATCAGCCCCAGCATTTT; cdr3_aa: CASSAGVTDQPQHF
clone_size: few; j_call: TRBJ2-3; d_call: TRBD2; v_call: TRBV6-1; cdr3_nt: TGTGCCAGCCTTACTAGCGGAAGCACAGATACGCAGTATTTT; cdr3_aa: CASLTSGSTDTQYF
clone_size: NA; j_call: TRBJ1-1; d_call: NA; v_call: TRBV7-2; cdr3_nt: TGTGCCAGCAGCACCAGGATACAAGATGAAGCTTTCTTT; cdr3_aa: CASSTRIQDEAFF
clone_size: NA; j_call: TRBJ2-2; d_call: TRBD2; v_call: TRBV28; cdr3_nt: TGTGCCAGCACTTTCCCCCAACTAGCGGGAGTCAACACCGGGGAGCTGTTTTTT; cdr3_aa: CASTFPQLAGVNTGELFF
clone_size: NA; j_call: TRBJ2-3; d_call: NA; v_call: TRBV27; cdr3_nt: TGTGCCAGCAGTCAGGCAGTTAGCACAGATACGCAGTATTTT; cdr3_aa: CASSQAVSTDTQYF
clone_size: NA; j_call: TRBJ2-3; d_call: TRBD1; v_call: TRBV19; cdr3_nt: TGTGCCAGTAGTAGGGGACAGGGAGAGGATACGCAGTATTTT; cdr3_aa: CASSRGQGEDTQYF
clone_size: NA; j_call: TRBJ2-7; d_call: TRBD2; v_call: TRBV18; cdr3_nt: TGTGCCAGCTCCCCCCAGCCTAGCGGAACCTACGAGCAGTACTTC; cdr3_aa: CASSPQPSGTYEQYF
clone_size: NA; j_call: TRBJ1-2; d_call: NA; v_call: TRBV28; cdr3_nt: TGTGCCAGCATCCCCACAGATAACTATGGCTACACCTTC; cdr3_aa: CASIPTDNYGYTF
clone_size: NA; j_call: TRBJ2-1; d_call: TRBD1; v_call: TRBV12-3/TRBV12-4; cdr3_nt: TGTGCCAGCAGTCGGACAGGGGGGGTCTACAATGAGCAGTTCTTC; cdr3_aa: CASSRTGGVYNEQFF
clone_size: NA; j_call: TRBJ2-7; d_call: NA; v_call: TRBV7-9; cdr3_nt: TGTGCCAGCAGCTTAGATAAGACTCAACCCTACGAGCAGTACTTC; cdr3_aa: CASSLDKTQPYEQYF
clone_size: NA; j_call: TRBJ1-2; d_call: NA; v_call: TRBV29-1; cdr3_nt: TGCAGCGTTGGTGGCTACACCTTC; cdr3_aa: CSVGGYTF
clone_size: few; j_call: TRBJ2-1; d_call: TRBD2; v_call: TRBV20-1; cdr3_nt: TGCAGTGCTAGAGATGGCCCCGGCGGGAGGAGTACAGGAGAGCAGTTCTTC; cdr3_aa: CSARDGPGGRSTGEQFF
clone_size: NA; j_call: TRBJ2-7; d_call: NA; v_call: TRBV11-1; cdr3_nt: TGTGCCAGCAGCGTGGGACTCCCCTACGAGCAGTACTTC; cdr3_aa: CASSVGLPYEQYF
clone_size: NA; j_call: TRBJ2-3; d_call: TRBD2; v_call: TRBV27; cdr3_nt: TGTGCCAGCAGTTCCCGGGGAGCGGGAGTCGGTACAGATACGCAGTATTTT; cdr3_aa: CASSSRGAGVGTDTQYF
clone_size: NA; j_call: TRBJ2-3; d_call: TRBD2; v_call: TRBV27; cdr3_nt: TGTGCCAGCAGTTTTTCCCCCTCCAGCGGGAGGGCCATTACAGATACGCAGTATTTT; cdr3_aa: CASSFSPSSGRAITDTQYF
clone_size: NA; j_call: TRBJ1-6; d_call: NA; v_call: TRBV7-4; cdr3_nt: TGTGCCAGCAGTCGCGTGACAACAGGGTGGAATTCACCCCTCCACTTT; cdr3_aa: CASSRVTTGWNSPLHF
clone_size: NA; j_call: TRBJ2-2; d_call: TRBD2; v_call: TRBV20-1; cdr3_nt: TGCAGTGCTATTAAAGCGGGAGGGCCCGGGGAGCTGTTTTTT; cdr3_aa: CSAIKAGGPGELFF
clone_size: NA; j_call: TRBJ2-4; d_call: TRBD1; v_call: TRBV28; cdr3_nt: TGTGCCAGCAGTTTAAGGGGGCCGGACATTCAGTACTTC; cdr3_aa: CASSLRGPDIQYF
clone_size: NA; j_call: TRBJ1-5; d_call: NA; v_call: TRBV2; cdr3_nt: TGTGCCAGCAGGGAGGGGCGACAGCCCCAGCATTTT; cdr3_aa: CASREGRQPQHF
clone_size: once; j_call: TRBJ2-6; d_call: NA; v_call: TRBV7-8; cdr3_nt: TGTGCCAGCAGCTTAGCGAGCGGGGCCAACGTCCTGACTTTC; cdr3_aa: CASSLASGANVLTF
clone_size: NA; j_call: TRBJ2-7; d_call: TRBD2; v_call: TRBV2; cdr3_nt: TGTGCCAGCAGTGAAGCCTGGACTAGTAGTTACGAGCAGTACTTC; cdr3_aa: CASSEAWTSSYEQYF
clone_size: NA; j_call: TRBJ1-5; d_call: NA; v_call: TRBV5-1; cdr3_nt: TGCGCCAGCAGCTTGGGGTCTGGCGTACAGCCCCAGCATTTT; cdr3_aa: CASSLGSGVQPQHF
clone_size: NA; j_call: TRBJ2-3; d_call: TRBD2; v_call: TRBV20-1; cdr3_nt: TGCAGTGCGAACGGACTAGCGGGTCCCCGGTCGATGGAAGATACGCAGTATTTT; cdr3_aa: CSANGLAGPRSMEDTQYF
clone_size: NA; j_call: TRBJ2-2; d_call: NA; v_call: TRBV9; cdr3_nt: TGTGCCAGCGGTCCGAGGGGCATCGGGGAGCTGTTTTTT; cdr3_aa: CASGPRGIGELFF
clone_size: few; j_call: TRBJ1-6; d_call: NA; v_call: TRBV7-9; cdr3_nt: TGTGCCAGCAGCCCTCTTTCAGGGAATAATTCACCCCTCCACTTT; cdr3_aa: CASSPLSGNNSPLHF
clone_size: NA; j_call: TRBJ2-6; d_call: TRBD1; v_call: TRBV27; cdr3_nt: TGTGCCAGCAGCCAGACAGGGGTTCGTCTCTCTGGGGCCAACGTCCTGACTTTC; cdr3_aa: CASSQTGVRLSGANVLTF
clone_size: few; j_call: TRBJ1-2; d_call: TRBD1; v_call: TRBV28; cdr3_nt: TGTGCCAGCAGTTTATACGGGACAGGAGCTAACTATGGCTACACCTTC; cdr3_aa: CASSLYGTGANYGYTF
clone_size: once; j_call: TRBJ1-3; d_call: NA; v_call: TRBV5-1; cdr3_nt: TGCGCCAGCAGCTTAAACGTGGGCGACACCATATATTTT; cdr3_aa: CASSLNVGDTIYF
clone_size: NA; j_call: TRBJ1-4; d_call: NA; v_call: TRBV28; cdr3_nt: TGTGCCAGCGAACCGGGACCTTTAGTTGGTGGAAAACTGTTTTTT; cdr3_aa: CASEPGPLVGGKLFF
clone_size: NA; j_call: TRBJ1-1; d_call: TRBD1; v_call: TRBV28; cdr3_nt: TGTGCCAGCAGCCTAGGCGGGACAGGGTCTACCGAAGCTTTCTTT; cdr3_aa: CASSLGGTGSTEAFF
clone_size: NA; j_call: TRBJ2-1; d_call: TRBD2; v_call: TRBV5-5; cdr3_nt: TGTGCCAGCGGGCGGGAGGGAAGCTCTTACAATGAGCAGTTCTTC; cdr3_aa: CASGREGSSYNEQFF
clone_size: NA; j_call: TRBJ1-5; d_call: NA; v_call: TRBV20-1; cdr3_nt: TGCAGTGCTAGTTCGGGGACCAATCAGCCCCAGCATTTT; cdr3_aa: CSASSGTNQPQHF
clone_size: NA; j_call: TRBJ2-2; d_call: TRBD1; v_call: TRBV10-3; cdr3_nt: TGTGCCATCACACCGGGACAGGTCGTGTCCGGGGAGCTGTTTTTT; cdr3_aa: CAITPGQVVSGELFF
clone_size: NA; j_call: TRBJ1-6; d_call: NA; v_call: TRBV20-1; cdr3_nt: TGCAGTGCCAAGGACAGTTATAATTCACCCCTCCACTTT; cdr3_aa: CSAKDSYNSPLHF
clone_size: NA; j_call: TRBJ2-1; d_call: TRBD1; v_call: TRBV7-9; cdr3_nt: TGTGCCAGCAGCGTCGACAGGGGCTCCTACAATGAGCAGTTCTTC; cdr3_aa: CASSVDRGSYNEQFF
clone_size: NA; j_call: TRBJ1-6; d_call: TRBD1; v_call: TRBV20-1; cdr3_nt: TGCAGTGCTAGAGTGGGACAGGGGGGTAATTCACCCCTCCACTTT; cdr3_aa: CSARVGQGGNSPLHF
clone_size: NA; j_call: TRBJ2-3; d_call: NA; v_call: TRBV27; cdr3_nt: TGTGCCAGCAGTTTATCGCGGAGGGGGACTGATACGCAGTATTTT; cdr3_aa: CASSLSRRGTDTQYF
clone_size: NA; j_call: TRBJ2-3; d_call: NA; v_call: TRBV14; cdr3_nt: TGTGCCAGCAGCCCAGCGGACACAGATACGCAGTATTTT; cdr3_aa: CASSPADTDTQYF
clone_size: once; j_call: TRBJ2-1; d_call: NA; v_call: TRBV7-9; cdr3_nt: TGTGCCAGCAGCTCCTCTCCCGGGGGTCCGAAAATGAATGAGCAGTTCTTC; cdr3_aa: CASSSSPGGPKMNEQFF
clone_size: NA; j_call: TRBJ2-3; d_call: NA; v_call: TRBV20-1; cdr3_nt: TGCAGTGCTAGAGGCAAGCGGAGGGCGGCAGATACGCAGTATTTT; cdr3_aa: CSARGKRRAADTQYF
clone_size: NA; j_call: TRBJ2-5; d_call: TRBD2; v_call: TRBV18; cdr3_nt: TGTGCCAGCTCACCGGGGACTAGCGGGGCGGAGACCCAGTACTTC; cdr3_aa: CASSPGTSGAETQYF
clone_size: few; j_call: TRBJ1-2; d_call: TRBD1; v_call: TRBV20-1; cdr3_nt: TGCAGTGCTTCCAAGGGGGCAGCGGACTATGGCTACACCTTC; cdr3_aa: CSASKGAADYGYTF
clone_size: few; j_call: TRBJ2-5; d_call: NA; v_call: TRBV6-1; cdr3_nt: TGTGCCAGCCGAGACAAAGAGACCCAGTACTTC; cdr3_aa: CASRDKETQYF
clone_size: NA; j_call: TRBJ2-1; d_call: TRBD2; v_call: TRBV20-1; cdr3_nt: TGCAGTGCTAGGGCCCTAGCGGGGAACAATGAGCAGTTCTTC; cdr3_aa: CSARALAGNNEQFF
clone_size: few; j_call: TRBJ2-7; d_call: NA; v_call: TRBV15; cdr3_nt: TGTGCCACCAGCAGAGGGGAGGGGGATGTGGACGAGCAGTACTTC; cdr3_aa: CATSRGEGDVDEQYF
clone_size: NA; j_call: TRBJ1-2; d_call: TRBD1; v_call: TRBV7-3; cdr3_nt: TGTGCCAGCAGCCCCGGGACAGGGGATATTGGCTACACCTTC; cdr3_aa: CASSPGTGDIGYTF
clone_size: NA; j_call: TRBJ2-5; d_call: NA; v_call: TRBV7-9; cdr3_nt: TGTGCCAGCAGTTTAGTACCTGGGCCACAAGAGACCCAGTACTTC; cdr3_aa: CASSLVPGPQETQYF